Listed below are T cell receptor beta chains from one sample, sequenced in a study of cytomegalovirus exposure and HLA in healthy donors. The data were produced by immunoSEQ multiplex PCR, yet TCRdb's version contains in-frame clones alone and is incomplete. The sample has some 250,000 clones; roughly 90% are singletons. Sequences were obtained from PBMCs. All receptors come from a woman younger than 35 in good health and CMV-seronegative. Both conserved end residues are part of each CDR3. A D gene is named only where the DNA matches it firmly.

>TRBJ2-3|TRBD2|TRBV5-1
CASSLVLAGVSDTQYF
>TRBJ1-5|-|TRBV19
CASKDTFGRGQPQHF
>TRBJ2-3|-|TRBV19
CASLISGTDTQYF
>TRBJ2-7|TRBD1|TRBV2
CASRGGTGVYEQYF
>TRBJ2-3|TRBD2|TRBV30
CAWSVLLKGTNTQYF
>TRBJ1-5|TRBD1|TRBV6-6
CASSPGTGNQPQHF
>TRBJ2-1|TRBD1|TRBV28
CASRKDRASSYNEQFF
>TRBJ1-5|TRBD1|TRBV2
CASSPGGDGQPQHF
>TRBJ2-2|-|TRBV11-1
CASSLDIPAGELFF
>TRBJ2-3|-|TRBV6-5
CASSYGSGVEPDTQYF
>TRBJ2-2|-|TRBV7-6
CASSFPRAARGGAGELFF
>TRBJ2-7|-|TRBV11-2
CASSLERDLASYEQYF
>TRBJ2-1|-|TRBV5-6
CASSLDLTTNEQFF
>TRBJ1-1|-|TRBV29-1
CSVPHGGNSRNTEAFF
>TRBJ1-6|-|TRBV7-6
CASSLGGTGNSPLHF
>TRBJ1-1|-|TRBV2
CASSVEMMNTEAFF
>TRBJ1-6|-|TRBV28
CASSEARGERLLHF